The 14 T cell receptor beta chains below all came from one sample that was sequenced in a study of blood T cells in healthy people across ages. PCR was performed a second time for about 7 to 12 cycles using a sample-barcoded 5' primer and a J-beta primer mix. TCRdb reanalysed the 5' RACE reads using MiXCR and keeps one entry per CDR3 protein. The sample shows hundreds of thousands of distinct CDR3 sequences, about half of them seen only once. Sample: blood. These receptors all stem from a woman aged 55-69 years in good health.

This clonotype has only a few counts. The chain links TRBV12-3 or TRBV12-4 to TRBJ2-5; 8 bases line up with TRBD1. The trim removed 6 bases at V and 4 bases at J, leaving 16 bases unmatched. There are 17 residues in the CDR3. The CDR3, as DNA: TGTGCCAGCAGGCCGCGCGGGACAGGTGGGGGTCGAGAGACCCAGTACTTC. This encodes CASRPRGTGGGRETQYF.

The CDR3 is CASSLDGGTNYGYTF. CDR3 bases: TGTGCCAGCAGCTTAGACGGGGGAACTAACTATGGCTACACCTTC. This chain links TRBV7-2 with TRBJ1-2; tentative D call: TRBD1 (5 bases). The length of the CDR3 is 15 residues. Germline V gene data show CDR1 as SGHTA and CDR2 as FQGNSA. Between the trimmed V and J ends, which lost 1 base and 0 bases, there was a span of 9 bases.

The rearrangement uses TRBV4-3 and TRBJ2-3; TRBD1 matches at 8 bases. This CDR3 has 15 residues. The J segment lost 6 bases and the V segment lost 1 base, leaving 6 bases of the junction unmatched. Germline V gene sequence: CDR1 LGHNA, CDR2 YSLEER. The CDR3 region is CASSQARTGKDTQYF. The DNA for the CDR3 is TGCGCCAGCAGCCAAGCTAGGACAGGGAAGGATACGCAGTATTTT.

The chain carries TRBV10-3 and TRBJ2-7; 7 bases are shared with TRBD1. Trimming cost V 7 bases and J 1 base; bases outside gene matches: 7. The germline CDR1 and CDR2 sequences are ENHRY and SYGVKD. This CDR3 comprises 14 residues. CDR3 sequence reads: CAINRGADSYEQYF. DNA for the CDR3: TGTGCCATCAACAGGGGAGCGGATTCCTACGAGCAGTACTTC.

This clonotype turned up a few times. J is TRBJ1-2 and V is TRBV7-2, with a weak D call TRBD1 (5 bases). The germline V gene has CDR1 SGHTA and CDR2 FQGNSA. This CDR3 comprises 15 residues. V was shortened by 4 bases and J by 4 bases, with 16 bases between the two germline ends. The CDR3 DNA reads TGTGCCAGCAGCTCCGCCCCGACAGTATCCTATGGCTACACCTTC. Protein: CASSSAPTVSYGYTF.

The CDR3 here is CASSLGGGSNYEQYF. In DNA form, the CDR3 reads TGTGCCAGCAGCTTAGGTGGCGGGAGTAACTACGAGCAGTACTTC. This chain connects TRBV7-3 to TRBJ2-5, with 7 bases lining up with TRBD2. Gene TRBJ2-7 matches the end of the DNA better, so the J call may be wrong. Germline CDR1 reads SGHTA; CDR2 reads FQGTGA. The CDR3 covers 15 residues.

This clonotype was counted only a few times. V gene TRBV20-1 combines with J gene TRBJ2-5, with 7 bases fitting TRBD1. The end of the DNA aligns better with TRBJ2-7, so the J call may be wrong. CDR1 is DFQATT, CDR2 SNEGSKA, per germline (reference sequence). CDR3 length: 14 amino acids. This CDR3 reads CSARSGGSGGEQYF. The CDR3 DNA follows: TGCAGTGCTAGATCAGGGGGTTCTGGTGGCGAGCAGTACTTC.

This sequence joins TRBV6-2 or TRBV6-3 and TRBJ2-4; 10 bases agree with TRBD2. Germline CDR1 and CDR2: MNHEY and SVGEGT. The CDR3 consists of 15 residues. V shed 7 bases and J 1 base; nucleotides not matched to a gene: 4. The CDR3 nucleotides read TGTGCCAGCAATCCAGCGGGAGGGGCCAAAAACATTCAGTACTTC. It codes for CASNPAGGAKNIQYF.

The gene calls are TRBV20-1 and TRBJ2-7; 11 bases map to TRBD2. J lost 7 bases, V lost 0 bases, and 5 bases had no gene match. Germline CDR1 is DFQATT and CDR2 is SNEGSKA (reference sequence). The CDR3 totals 14 residues. The CDR3 here is CSARELAGANEQYF. The CDR3 DNA reads TGCAGTGCTAGAGAACTAGCGGGAGCAAATGAGCAGTACTTC.

The chain joins TRBV5-5 to TRBJ2-3; no clear D. From germline, CDR1 is SGHKS and CDR2 YYEKEE (reference sequence). V dropped 0 bases and J dropped 2 bases, with 7 bases sitting between them. The CDR3 is made up of 14 amino acids. CDR3 sequence (DNA): TGTGCCAGCAGCTTGGCTGACTTCACAGATACGCAGTATTTT. This gives the protein CASSLADFTDTQYF.

V usage is TRBV7-3 and J usage is TRBJ2-7, with D possibly being TRBD2 (6 bases). CDR1 and CDR2 from the germline V gene are SGHTA and FQGTGA. V was pared by 5 bases and J by 5 bases, with 16 bases between. This CDR3 has 14 residues. CDR3 loop: CASSPGGAIHEQYF. CDR3 bases: TGTGCCAGCAGCCCCGGCGGGGCCATCCACGAGCAGTACTTC.

The chain combines TRBV20-1 with TRBJ2-4; 12 bases line up with TRBD2. Matching the DNA end better, TRBJ2-5 makes the J call doubtful. Germline V CDR1 and CDR2: DFQATT, SNEGSKA (reference sequence). The CDR3 contains 16 residues. CDR3 protein: CSTTTGSSGREVTQYF. Written as DNA, the CDR3 is TGCAGTACTACCACGGGATCTAGCGGGAGGGAGGTGACCCAGTACTTC.

The rearrangement joins TRBV6-1 to TRBJ2-3; 12 nucleotides line up with TRBD2. In germline, CDR1 is MNHNS, CDR2 SASEGT. This CDR3 is 16 amino acids long. V was clipped by 5 bases and J by 5 bases; unmatched bases: 8. CDR3 protein: CASSSSSGRALDTQYF. CDR3 sequence (DNA): TGTGCCAGCAGTTCATCTAGCGGGAGGGCCTTAGATACGCAGTATTTT.

This clonotype was observed a handful of times. J is TRBJ2-6 and V is TRBV10-3; unclear D gene. Trimming took 4 bases from V and 0 from J, leaving 4 bases between them. Per germline, CDR1 ENHRY and CDR2 SYGVKD. This CDR3 contains 14 residues. The CDR3 DNA follows: TGTGCCATCAGTGTCGGCTCTGGGGCCAACGTCCTGACTTTC. Amino acid sequence: CAISVGSGANVLTF.